This is a list of T cell receptor beta chains from one sample in a study of CD8+ T cells in alopecia areata. Using immunoSEQ multiplex PCR, the repertoire was profiled, and TCRdb retains in-frame clones only, with some absent. This table holds more than 90,000 clones, roughly 50% found once. This sample comprised CD8+ T cells sorted from blood, obtained at week 24, from a patient treated with tofacitinib. Receptors were obtained from a human donor with alopecia areata. The CDR3 runs from the conserved cysteine through the conserved F or W. Fields, in order: clone size, J gene, V gene, D gene, CDR3 DNA, CDR3 protein. D genes are given only for firm matches. Size is stated for part of the rows, as once, few or many counts, or as a class when the clone is expanded.

abundance: few
j_gene: TRBJ1-6
v_gene: TRBV6-5
d_gene: NA
CDR3nt: TGTGCCAGCAGTTACTCTCCCGAGGGGGGTTCACCCCTCCACTTT
CDR3aa: CASSYSPEGGSPLHF

abundance: NA
j_gene: TRBJ2-1
v_gene: TRBV4-1
d_gene: TRBD1
CDR3nt: TGCGCCAGCAGCCGAGACAGGGACAATGAGCAGTTCTTC
CDR3aa: CASSRDRDNEQFF

abundance: NA
j_gene: TRBJ1-2
v_gene: TRBV14
d_gene: TRBD1
CDR3nt: TGTGCCAGCAGCCTGGGACAGGGGACGGATGGCTACACCTTC
CDR3aa: CASSLGQGTDGYTF

abundance: NA
j_gene: TRBJ1-5
v_gene: TRBV4-1
d_gene: NA
CDR3nt: TGCGCCAGCAGCCAAAGGGCAAGCAATCAGCCCCAGCATTTT
CDR3aa: CASSQRASNQPQHF

abundance: NA
j_gene: TRBJ1-2
v_gene: TRBV27
d_gene: TRBD1
CDR3nt: TGTGCCAGCAGTACAGGACAGGGGATATATGGCTACACCTTC
CDR3aa: CASSTGQGIYGYTF

abundance: NA
j_gene: TRBJ1-6
v_gene: TRBV12-5
d_gene: NA
CDR3nt: TGTGCTAGTGGCTTCGGCTCACCCCTCCACTTT
CDR3aa: CASGFGSPLHF

abundance: NA
j_gene: TRBJ2-7
v_gene: TRBV5-1
d_gene: NA
CDR3nt: TGCGCCAGCAGCTTAGGACGCGGTCCCTACGAGCAGTACTTC
CDR3aa: CASSLGRGPYEQYF

abundance: NA
j_gene: TRBJ2-1
v_gene: TRBV6-4
d_gene: NA
CDR3nt: TGTGCCAGCAACGACGGGGGAGGCTCCTACAATGAGCAGTTCTTC
CDR3aa: CASNDGGGSYNEQFF

abundance: NA
j_gene: TRBJ1-6
v_gene: TRBV4-1
d_gene: NA
CDR3nt: TGCGCCAGCAGCCAAGCTACAGGGATCGCTTCACCCCTCCACTTT
CDR3aa: CASSQATGIASPLHF

abundance: few
j_gene: TRBJ2-7
v_gene: TRBV7-9
d_gene: NA
CDR3nt: TGTGCCAGCAGCTTCGCGGGGTCCTCCCCCTACGAGCAGTACTTC
CDR3aa: CASSFAGSSPYEQYF

abundance: few
j_gene: TRBJ2-7
v_gene: TRBV7-2
d_gene: NA
CDR3nt: TGTGCCAGCAGCTCGGGTGGGGGATTGGGCTACGAGCAGTACTTC
CDR3aa: CASSSGGGLGYEQYF

abundance: few
j_gene: TRBJ2-1
v_gene: TRBV11-2
d_gene: NA
CDR3nt: TGTGCCAGCACCCCCAGCCTGAGTGTCCGGGGGCAGTTCTTC
CDR3aa: CASTPSLSVRGQFF

abundance: NA
j_gene: TRBJ1-6
v_gene: TRBV6-6
d_gene: TRBD1
CDR3nt: TGTGCCAGCAGAACCTCGACAGGGTATAATTCACCCCTCCACTTT
CDR3aa: CASRTSTGYNSPLHF

abundance: NA
j_gene: TRBJ1-1
v_gene: TRBV30
d_gene: NA
CDR3nt: TGTGCCTGGAGTGTTGGTGTCGGCACTGAAGCTTTCTTT
CDR3aa: CAWSVGVGTEAFF

abundance: NA
j_gene: TRBJ2-7
v_gene: TRBV5-6
d_gene: NA
CDR3nt: TGTGCCAGCAGCTTGGGTCTAGCTCCCTACGAGCAGTACTTC
CDR3aa: CASSLGLAPYEQYF

abundance: NA
j_gene: TRBJ1-2
v_gene: TRBV11-2
d_gene: NA
CDR3nt: TGTGCCAGCAGCTTAGATGGGGGATTGGGCAACTATGGCTACACCTTC
CDR3aa: CASSLDGGLGNYGYTF

abundance: NA
j_gene: TRBJ1-1
v_gene: TRBV30
d_gene: NA
CDR3nt: TGTGCCTGTCCGGTAAGTCGTAGCACTGAAGCTTTCTTT
CDR3aa: CACPVSRSTEAFF

abundance: NA
j_gene: TRBJ1-5
v_gene: TRBV27
d_gene: NA
CDR3nt: TGTGCCAGCAGTTACGGGGCGGACAATCAGCCCCAGCATTTT
CDR3aa: CASSYGADNQPQHF

abundance: NA
j_gene: TRBJ1-2
v_gene: TRBV29-1
d_gene: NA
CDR3nt: TGCAGCGCCCCCCCAGGCTACACCTTC
CDR3aa: CSAPPGYTF

abundance: few
j_gene: TRBJ1-1
v_gene: TRBV29-1
d_gene: NA
CDR3nt: TGCAGCGCTATGGCAGGACCTAACACTGAAGCTTTCTTT
CDR3aa: CSAMAGPNTEAFF

abundance: NA
j_gene: TRBJ1-2
v_gene: TRBV27
d_gene: NA
CDR3nt: TGTGCCAGCAGTAACATCTCCCCCAAGGTCCATGGCTACACCTTC
CDR3aa: CASSNISPKVHGYTF

abundance: NA
j_gene: TRBJ2-2
v_gene: TRBV27
d_gene: NA
CDR3nt: TGTGCCAGCACAAATATAGGCAGCCAGGGCTATTCCGGGGAGCTGTTTTTT
CDR3aa: CASTNIGSQGYSGELFF

abundance: NA
j_gene: TRBJ1-2
v_gene: TRBV29-1
d_gene: TRBD1
CDR3nt: TGCAGCGGGGAATTCCGGGACAGGGGAACCTATGGCTACACCTTC
CDR3aa: CSGEFRDRGTYGYTF

abundance: NA
j_gene: TRBJ1-4
v_gene: TRBV13
d_gene: NA
CDR3nt: TGTGCCAGCAGCGAAGAATCTAAAAAGGAAAAACTGTTTTTT
CDR3aa: CASSEESKKEKLFF

abundance: NA
j_gene: TRBJ2-7
v_gene: TRBV4-1
d_gene: TRBD1
CDR3nt: TGCGCCAGCAGGGGACAGGGAACCTACGAGCAGTACTTC
CDR3aa: CASRGQGTYEQYF

abundance: NA
j_gene: TRBJ1-5
v_gene: TRBV5-4
d_gene: TRBD1
CDR3nt: TGTGCCAGCAGCCGGGCCGGGACAGGGGATCGTCAGCCCCAGCATTTT
CDR3aa: CASSRAGTGDRQPQHF

abundance: NA
j_gene: TRBJ1-2
v_gene: TRBV14
d_gene: NA
CDR3nt: TGTGCCAGCAGCCAAGGGGGACGCCTTCGTGGCTACACCTTC
CDR3aa: CASSQGGRLRGYTF

abundance: NA
j_gene: TRBJ2-5
v_gene: TRBV7-6
d_gene: NA
CDR3nt: TGTGCCAGCAGCTTACGAAGGTTTGAGACCCAGTACTTC
CDR3aa: CASSLRRFETQYF

abundance: NA
j_gene: TRBJ2-1
v_gene: TRBV2
d_gene: NA
CDR3nt: TGTGCCAGCAGTGTGGGGGAACACAATGAGCAGTTCTTC
CDR3aa: CASSVGEHNEQFF

abundance: once
j_gene: TRBJ2-3
v_gene: TRBV7-9
d_gene: NA
CDR3nt: TGTGCCAGCAGCTTAGGAGAGCCAGATACGCAGTATTTT
CDR3aa: CASSLGEPDTQYF

abundance: few
j_gene: TRBJ1-1
v_gene: TRBV4-3
d_gene: NA
CDR3nt: TGCGCCAGCAGCCTCGGGACAACCAACACTGAAGCTTTCTTT
CDR3aa: CASSLGTTNTEAFF

abundance: NA
j_gene: TRBJ2-3
v_gene: TRBV29-1
d_gene: TRBD1
CDR3nt: TGCAGCGTTGAAGATCAGGGGACAGGTGTGGGCACAGATACGCAGTATTTT
CDR3aa: CSVEDQGTGVGTDTQYF

abundance: few
j_gene: TRBJ2-3
v_gene: TRBV6-5
d_gene: NA
CDR3nt: TGTGCCAGCAGCTCCTCCACAGATACGCAGTATTTT
CDR3aa: CASSSSTDTQYF

abundance: NA
j_gene: TRBJ2-7
v_gene: TRBV5-1
d_gene: NA
CDR3nt: TGCGCCAGCAGCGCTGGGAGCGAGCAGTACTTC
CDR3aa: CASSAGSEQYF

abundance: NA
j_gene: TRBJ1-1
v_gene: TRBV27
d_gene: NA
CDR3nt: TGTGCCAGCAGTTTGGGGGGGAACACTGAAGCTTTCTTT
CDR3aa: CASSLGGNTEAFF

abundance: few
j_gene: TRBJ1-5
v_gene: TRBV27
d_gene: TRBD1
CDR3nt: TGTGCCAGCGGCAAGACAGGGATTCAGCCCCAGCATTTT
CDR3aa: CASGKTGIQPQHF

abundance: NA
j_gene: TRBJ2-1
v_gene: TRBV4-3
d_gene: NA
CDR3nt: TGCGCCAGCAGCCAAGAGGCGGGGGCGACCTACAATGAGCAGTTCTTC
CDR3aa: CASSQEAGATYNEQFF

abundance: NA
j_gene: TRBJ1-5
v_gene: TRBV27
d_gene: TRBD1
CDR3nt: TGTGCCAGCAGTTTAGGGACAGGGTCCAATCAGCCCCAGCATTTT
CDR3aa: CASSLGTGSNQPQHF

abundance: NA
j_gene: TRBJ2-3
v_gene: TRBV4-1
d_gene: NA
CDR3nt: TGCGCCAGCAGCCCCCAAGTCGATACAGATACGCAGTATTTT
CDR3aa: CASSPQVDTDTQYF

abundance: few
j_gene: TRBJ2-7
v_gene: TRBV5-1
d_gene: NA
CDR3nt: TGCGCCAGCAGCTTGGAGGTGAGGGACTACGAGCAGTACTTC
CDR3aa: CASSLEVRDYEQYF

abundance: NA
j_gene: TRBJ1-1
v_gene: TRBV30
d_gene: TRBD1
CDR3nt: TGTGCCTGGAACACAGGGGCCACTGAAGCTTTCTTT
CDR3aa: CAWNTGATEAFF

abundance: NA
j_gene: TRBJ2-1
v_gene: TRBV25-1
d_gene: NA
CDR3nt: TGTGCCAGCAGTAGAGGACTTGTCACTGAGCAGTTCTTC
CDR3aa: CASSRGLVTEQFF